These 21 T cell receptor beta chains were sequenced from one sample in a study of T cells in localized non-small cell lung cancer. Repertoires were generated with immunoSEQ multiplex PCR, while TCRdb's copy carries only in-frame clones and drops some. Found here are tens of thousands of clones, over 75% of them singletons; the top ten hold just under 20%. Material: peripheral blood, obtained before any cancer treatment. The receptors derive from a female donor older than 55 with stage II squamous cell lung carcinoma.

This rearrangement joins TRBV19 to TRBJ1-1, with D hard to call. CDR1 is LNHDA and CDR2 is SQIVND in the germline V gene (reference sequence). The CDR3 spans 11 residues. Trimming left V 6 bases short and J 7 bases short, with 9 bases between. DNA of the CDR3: TGTGCCAGTAGATTACGGATTGAAGCTTTCTTT. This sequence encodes CASRLRIEAFF.

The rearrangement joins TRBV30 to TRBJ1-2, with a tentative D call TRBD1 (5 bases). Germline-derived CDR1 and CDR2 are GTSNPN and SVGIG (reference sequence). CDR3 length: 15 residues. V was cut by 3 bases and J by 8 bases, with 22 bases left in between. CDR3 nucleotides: TGTGCCTGGAGCCACCGAGGGCCCGGCGGGGACGGCTACACCTTC. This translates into CAWSHRGPGGDGYTF.

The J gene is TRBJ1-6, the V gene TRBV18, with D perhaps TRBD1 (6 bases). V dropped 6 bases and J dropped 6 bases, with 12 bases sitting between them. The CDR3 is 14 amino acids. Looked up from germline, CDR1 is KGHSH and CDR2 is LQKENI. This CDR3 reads CASSPRGSNSPLHF. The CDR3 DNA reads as TGTGCCAGCTCCCCTAGGGGGAGTAATTCACCCCTCCACTTT.

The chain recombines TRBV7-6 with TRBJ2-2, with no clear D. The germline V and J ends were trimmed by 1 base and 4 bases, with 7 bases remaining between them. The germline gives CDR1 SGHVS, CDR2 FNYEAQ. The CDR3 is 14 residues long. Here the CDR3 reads CASSLELSTGELFF. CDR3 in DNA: TGTGCCAGCAGCTTAGAGCTATCCACCGGGGAGCTGTTTTTT.

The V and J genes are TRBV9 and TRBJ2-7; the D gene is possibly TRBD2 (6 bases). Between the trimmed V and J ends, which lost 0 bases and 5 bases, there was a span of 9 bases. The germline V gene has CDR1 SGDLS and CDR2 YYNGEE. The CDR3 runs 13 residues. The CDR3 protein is CASSVGWGDEQYF. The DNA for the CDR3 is TGTGCCAGCAGCGTAGGGTGGGGGGACGAGCAGTACTTC.

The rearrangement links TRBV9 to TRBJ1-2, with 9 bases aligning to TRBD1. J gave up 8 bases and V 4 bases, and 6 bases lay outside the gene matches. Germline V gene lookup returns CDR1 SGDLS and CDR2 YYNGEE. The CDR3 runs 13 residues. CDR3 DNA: TGTGCCAGCAGCTCGGACAGGGGTAACGGCTACACCTTC. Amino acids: CASSSDRGNGYTF.

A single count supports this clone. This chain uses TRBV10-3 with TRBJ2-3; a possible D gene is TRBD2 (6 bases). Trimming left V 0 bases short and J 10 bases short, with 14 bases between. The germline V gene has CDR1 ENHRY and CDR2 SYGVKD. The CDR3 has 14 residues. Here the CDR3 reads CAISESVETGAQYF. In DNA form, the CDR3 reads TGTGCCATCAGTGAGTCGGTTGAGACGGGGGCGCAGTATTTT.

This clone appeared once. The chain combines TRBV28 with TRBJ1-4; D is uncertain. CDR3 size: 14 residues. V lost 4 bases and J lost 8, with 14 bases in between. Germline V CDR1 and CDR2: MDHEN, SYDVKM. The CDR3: CASSSSRGGEKLFF. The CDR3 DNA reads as TGTGCCAGCAGTTCTTCTCGGGGAGGAGAAAAACTGTTTTTT.

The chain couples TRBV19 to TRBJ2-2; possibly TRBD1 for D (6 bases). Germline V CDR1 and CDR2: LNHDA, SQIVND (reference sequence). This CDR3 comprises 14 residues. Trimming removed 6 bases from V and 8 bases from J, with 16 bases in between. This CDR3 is CASRSKGVSGELFF. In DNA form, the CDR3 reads TGTGCCAGTAGAAGTAAGGGGGTATCGGGGGAGCTGTTTTTT.

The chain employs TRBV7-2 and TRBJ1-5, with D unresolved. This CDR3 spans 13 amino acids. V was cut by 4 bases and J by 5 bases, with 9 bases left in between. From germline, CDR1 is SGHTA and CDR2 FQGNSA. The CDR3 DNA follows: TGTGCCAGCAGCTCCGCCTTATATCAGCCCCAGCATTTT. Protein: CASSSALYQPQHF. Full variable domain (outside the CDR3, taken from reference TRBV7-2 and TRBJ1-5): GAGVSQSPSNKVTEKGKDVELRCDPISGHTALYWYRQSLGQGLEFLIYFQGNSAPDKSGLPSDRFSAERTGGSVSTLTIQRTQQEDSAVYLCASSSALYQPQHFGDGTRLSIL.

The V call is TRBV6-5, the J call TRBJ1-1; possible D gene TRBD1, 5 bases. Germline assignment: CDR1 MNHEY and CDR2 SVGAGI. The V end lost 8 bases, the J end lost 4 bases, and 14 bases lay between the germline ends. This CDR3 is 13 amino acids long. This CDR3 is CASVVPGFTEAFF. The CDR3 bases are TGTGCCAGCGTCGTCCCAGGGTTCACTGAAGCTTTCTTT.

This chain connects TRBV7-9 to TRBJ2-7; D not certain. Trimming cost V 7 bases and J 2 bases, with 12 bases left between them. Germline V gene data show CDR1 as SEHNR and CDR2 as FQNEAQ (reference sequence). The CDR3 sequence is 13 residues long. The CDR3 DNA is TGTGCCAGCACCCCCTGGGAACCCTACGAGCAGTACTTC. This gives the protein CASTPWEPYEQYF.

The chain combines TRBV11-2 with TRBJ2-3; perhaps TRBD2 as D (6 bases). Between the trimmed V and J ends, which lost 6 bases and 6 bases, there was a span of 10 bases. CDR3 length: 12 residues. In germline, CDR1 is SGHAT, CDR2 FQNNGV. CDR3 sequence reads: CASRGLGDTQYF. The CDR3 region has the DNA TGTGCCAGCAGGGGACTGGGCGATACGCAGTATTTT.

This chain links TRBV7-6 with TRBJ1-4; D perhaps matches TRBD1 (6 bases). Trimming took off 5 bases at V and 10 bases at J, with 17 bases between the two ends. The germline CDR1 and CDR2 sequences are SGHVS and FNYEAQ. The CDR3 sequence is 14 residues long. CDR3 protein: CASSPGAVVGKLFF. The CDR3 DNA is TGTGCCAGCAGCCCAGGGGCTGTTGTGGGAAAACTGTTTTTT.

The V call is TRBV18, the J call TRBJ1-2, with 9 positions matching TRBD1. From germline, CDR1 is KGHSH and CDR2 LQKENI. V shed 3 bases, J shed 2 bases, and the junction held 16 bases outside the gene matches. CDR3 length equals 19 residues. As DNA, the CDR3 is TGTGCCAGCTCACCTTCCCCAAATTCCGGGACAGGGACAAACTATGGCTACACCTTC. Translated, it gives CASSPSPNSGTGTNYGYTF.

The DNA of the CDR3 is TGTGCCAGCAGGCGAACAGGGGACACTGAAGCTTTCTTT. This translates into CASRRTGDTEAFF. The chain recombines TRBV6-5 with TRBJ1-1; 7 bases align to TRBD1. CDR3 length equals 13 residues. V shed 6 bases and J 3 bases; nucleotides not matched to a gene: 4. Germline CDR1 is MNHEY and CDR2 is SVGAGI.

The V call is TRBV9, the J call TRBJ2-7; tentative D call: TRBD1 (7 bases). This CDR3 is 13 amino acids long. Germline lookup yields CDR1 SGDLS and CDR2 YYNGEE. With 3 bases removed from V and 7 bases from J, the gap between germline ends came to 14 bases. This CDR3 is CASSAGDRGEQYF. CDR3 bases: TGTGCCAGCAGCGCGGGGGACAGAGGGGAGCAGTACTTC. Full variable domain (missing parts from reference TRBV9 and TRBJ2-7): DSGVTQTPKHLITATGQRVTLRCSPRSGDLSVYWYQQSLDQGLQFLIQYYNGEERAKGNILERFSAQQFPDLHSELNLSSLELGDSALYFCASSAGDRGEQYFGPGTRLTVT.

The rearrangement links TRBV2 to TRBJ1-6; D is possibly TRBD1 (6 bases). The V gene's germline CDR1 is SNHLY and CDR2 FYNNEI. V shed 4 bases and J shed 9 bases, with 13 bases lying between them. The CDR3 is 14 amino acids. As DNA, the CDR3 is TGTGCCAGCAGTGGACAGGTCTACGGTTCACCCCTCCACTTT. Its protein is CASSGQVYGSPLHF.

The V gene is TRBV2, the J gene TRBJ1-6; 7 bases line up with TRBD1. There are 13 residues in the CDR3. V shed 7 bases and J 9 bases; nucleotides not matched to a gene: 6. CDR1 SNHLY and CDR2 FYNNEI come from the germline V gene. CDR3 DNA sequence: TGTGCCAGCAATCAGGGGGTGACTTCACCCCTCCACTTT. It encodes CASNQGVTSPLHF. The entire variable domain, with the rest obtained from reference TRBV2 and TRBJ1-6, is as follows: EPEVTQTPSHQVTQMGQEVILRCVPISNHLYFYWYRQILGQKVEFLVSFYNNEISEKSEIFDDQFSVERPDGSNFTLKIRSTKLEDSAMYFCASNQGVTSPLHFGNGTRLTVT.

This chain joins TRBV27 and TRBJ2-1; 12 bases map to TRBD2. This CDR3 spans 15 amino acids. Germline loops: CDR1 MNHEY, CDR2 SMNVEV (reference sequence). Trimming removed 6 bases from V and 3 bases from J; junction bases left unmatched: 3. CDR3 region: CASSRTSGVYNEQFF. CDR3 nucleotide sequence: TGTGCCAGCAGCCGGACTAGCGGGGTCTACAATGAGCAGTTCTTC.

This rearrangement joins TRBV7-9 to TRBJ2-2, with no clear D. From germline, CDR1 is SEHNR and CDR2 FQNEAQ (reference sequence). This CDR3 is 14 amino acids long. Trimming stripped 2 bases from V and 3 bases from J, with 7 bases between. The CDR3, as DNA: TGTGCCAGCAGCTTAACTCGGGACACCGGGGAGCTGTTTTTT. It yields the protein CASSLTRDTGELFF.